This TCR beta chain derives from a study of T-cell reconstitution after alpha-beta-depleted transplantation in children. Unique molecular identifiers were incorporated when the TCRbeta library was constructed. TCRdb redid the calling of the PCR reads with MiXCR, one entry per CDR3 protein. The data hold a few hundred thousand distinct CDR3 sequences, with roughly 18% observed a single time. The CDR3 sequence is 13 residues long. Germline V lookup: CDR1 WSHSY, CDR2 SAAADI. Trimming shortened V by 6 bases and J by 3 bases, and 8 bases separated the two germline ends. This receptor was identified in a human donor who donated a stem cell graft to a child with acute lymphoblastic leukemia. The starting material was PBMCs from the stem cell graft donor, obtained from the stem cell graft. The V and J genes are TRBV10-2 and TRBJ2-2; D ambiguous. The CDR3 loop is CASRSSDTGELFF. The CDR3 DNA reads as TGCGCCAGCAGGAGCTCAGACACCGGGGAGCTGTTTTTT.